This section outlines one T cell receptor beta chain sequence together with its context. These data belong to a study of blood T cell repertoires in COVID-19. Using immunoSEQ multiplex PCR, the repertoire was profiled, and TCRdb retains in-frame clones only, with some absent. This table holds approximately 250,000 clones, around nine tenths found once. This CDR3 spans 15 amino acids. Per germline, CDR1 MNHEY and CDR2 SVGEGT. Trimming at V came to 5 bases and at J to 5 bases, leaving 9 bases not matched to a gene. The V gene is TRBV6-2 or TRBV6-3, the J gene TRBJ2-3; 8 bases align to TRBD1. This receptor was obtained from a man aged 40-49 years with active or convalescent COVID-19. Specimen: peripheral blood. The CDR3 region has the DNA TGTGCCAGCAGTGCCCCGGGACAGGTGGAAGATACGCAGTATTTT. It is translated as CASSAPGQVEDTQYF.